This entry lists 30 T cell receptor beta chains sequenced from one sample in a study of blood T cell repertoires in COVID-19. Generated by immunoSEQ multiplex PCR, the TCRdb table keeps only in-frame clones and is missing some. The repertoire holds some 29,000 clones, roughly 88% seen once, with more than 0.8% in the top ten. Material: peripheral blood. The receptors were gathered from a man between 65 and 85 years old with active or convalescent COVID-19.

CDR3 amino acids: CASSIQGRVGEQYF. The CDR3 nucleotides are TGTGCCAGTAGTATACAGGGCAGGGTGGGCGAGCAGTACTTC. The chain couples TRBV19 to TRBJ2-7; a weak D match, TRBD1 (5 bases). This CDR3 contains 14 residues. V dropped 2 bases and J dropped 6 bases, with 14 bases sitting between them. CDR1 and CDR2 (germline): LNHDA, SQIVND (reference sequence). The variable domain in full, completed from reference TRBV19 and TRBJ2-7, reads DGGITQSPKYLFRKEGQNVTLSCEQNLNHDAMYWYRQDPGQGLRLIYYSQIVNDFQKGDIAEGYSVSREKKESFPLTVTSAQKNPTAFYLCASSIQGRVGEQYFGPGTRLTVT.

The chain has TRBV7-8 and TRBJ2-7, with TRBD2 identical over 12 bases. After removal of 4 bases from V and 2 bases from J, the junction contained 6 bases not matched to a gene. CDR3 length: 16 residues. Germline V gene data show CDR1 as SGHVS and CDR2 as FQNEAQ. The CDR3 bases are TGTGCCAGCAGCTCCCCGACTAGCGGGGGCCCCTACGAGCAGTACTTC. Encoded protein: CASSSPTSGGPYEQYF.

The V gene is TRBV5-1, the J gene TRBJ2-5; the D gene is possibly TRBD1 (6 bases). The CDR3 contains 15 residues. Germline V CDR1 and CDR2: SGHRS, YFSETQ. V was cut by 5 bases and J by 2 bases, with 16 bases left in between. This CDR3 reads CASSSGHRLQETQYF. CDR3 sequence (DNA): TGCGCCAGCAGTTCGGGACACCGCCTACAAGAGACCCAGTACTTC.

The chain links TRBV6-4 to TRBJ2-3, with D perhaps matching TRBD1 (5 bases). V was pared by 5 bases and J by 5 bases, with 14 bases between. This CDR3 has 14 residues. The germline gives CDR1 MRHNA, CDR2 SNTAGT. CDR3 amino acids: CASSPSGWGDTQYF. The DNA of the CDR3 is TGTGCCAGCAGTCCTTCAGGGTGGGGAGATACGCAGTATTTT.

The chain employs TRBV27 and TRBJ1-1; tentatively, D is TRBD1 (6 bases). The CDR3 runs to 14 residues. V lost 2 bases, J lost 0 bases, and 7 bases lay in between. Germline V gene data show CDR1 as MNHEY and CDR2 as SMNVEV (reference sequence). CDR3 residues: CASSLRGLNTEAFF. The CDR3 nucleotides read TGTGCCAGCAGTTTAAGGGGGTTGAACACTGAAGCTTTCTTT.

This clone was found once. CDR3 in DNA: TGCGCCAGCAGCTTGCGGGACAGGGGGCTGAGCACTGAAGCTTTCTTT. The encoded protein is CASSLRDRGLSTEAFF. The V gene is TRBV5-1, the J gene TRBJ1-1; 12 bases are a match to TRBD1. The CDR3 is 16 amino acids. Germline assignment: CDR1 SGHRS and CDR2 YFSETQ. Trimming at V came to 1 base and at J to 4 bases, leaving 5 bases not matched to a gene.

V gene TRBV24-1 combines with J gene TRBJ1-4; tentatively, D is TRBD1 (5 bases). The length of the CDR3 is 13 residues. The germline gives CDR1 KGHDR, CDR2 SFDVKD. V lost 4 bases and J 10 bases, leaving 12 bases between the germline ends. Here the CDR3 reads CATSDLLGGKLFF. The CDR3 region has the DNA TGTGCCACCAGTGACCTACTGGGGGGAAAACTGTTTTTT.

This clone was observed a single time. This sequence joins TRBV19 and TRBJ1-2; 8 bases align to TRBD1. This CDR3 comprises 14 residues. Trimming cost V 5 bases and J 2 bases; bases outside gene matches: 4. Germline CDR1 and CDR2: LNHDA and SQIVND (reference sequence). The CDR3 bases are TGTGCCAGTAGTGGGACAGGCGGAAACTATGGCTACACCTTC. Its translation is CASSGTGGNYGYTF.

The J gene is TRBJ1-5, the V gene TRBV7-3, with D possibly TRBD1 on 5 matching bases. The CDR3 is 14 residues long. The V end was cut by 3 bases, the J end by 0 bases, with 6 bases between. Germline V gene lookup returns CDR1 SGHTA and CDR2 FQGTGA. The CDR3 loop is CASSLGLSNQPQHF. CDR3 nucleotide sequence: TGTGCCAGCAGCTTGGGACTTAGCAATCAGCCCCAGCATTTT.

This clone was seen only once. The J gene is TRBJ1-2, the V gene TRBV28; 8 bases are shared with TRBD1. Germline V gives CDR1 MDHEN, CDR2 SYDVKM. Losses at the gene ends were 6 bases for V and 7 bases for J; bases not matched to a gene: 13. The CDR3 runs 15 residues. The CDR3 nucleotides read TGTGCCAGCAGCCGTCTACAGGGGGACTATCGTGGCTACACCTTC. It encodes CASSRLQGDYRGYTF.

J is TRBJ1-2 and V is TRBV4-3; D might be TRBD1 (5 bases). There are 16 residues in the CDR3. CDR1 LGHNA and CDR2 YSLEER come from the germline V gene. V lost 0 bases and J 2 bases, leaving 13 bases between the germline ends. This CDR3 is CASSQDRAGGNYGYTF. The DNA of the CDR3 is TGCGCCAGCAGCCAAGATCGGGCGGGGGGGAACTATGGCTACACCTTC.

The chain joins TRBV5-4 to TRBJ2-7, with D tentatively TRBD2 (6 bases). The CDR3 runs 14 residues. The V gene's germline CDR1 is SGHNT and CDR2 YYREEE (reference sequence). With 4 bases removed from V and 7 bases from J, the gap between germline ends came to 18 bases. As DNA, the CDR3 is TGTGCCAGCAGCCCGAACGGGGGAGCTGGAGAGCAGTACTTC. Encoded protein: CASSPNGGAGEQYF.

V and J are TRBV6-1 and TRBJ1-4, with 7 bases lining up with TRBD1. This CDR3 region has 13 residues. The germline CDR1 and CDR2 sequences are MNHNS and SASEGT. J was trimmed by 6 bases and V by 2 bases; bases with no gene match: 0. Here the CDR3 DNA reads TGTGCCAGCAGTGAAACAGGGGATGAAAAACTGTTTTTT. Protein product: CASSETGDEKLFF.

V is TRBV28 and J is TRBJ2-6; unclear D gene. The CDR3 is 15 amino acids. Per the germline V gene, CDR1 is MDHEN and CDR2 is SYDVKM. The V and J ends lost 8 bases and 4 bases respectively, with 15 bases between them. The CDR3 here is CASLRLRGGANVLTF. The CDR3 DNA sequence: TGTGCCAGCCTTCGGCTGCGAGGAGGGGCCAACGTCCTGACTTTC.

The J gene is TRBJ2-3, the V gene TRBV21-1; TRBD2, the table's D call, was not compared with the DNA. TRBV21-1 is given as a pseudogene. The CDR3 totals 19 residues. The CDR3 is CASSKGLAGGPNSTDTQYF. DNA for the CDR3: TGTGCCAGCAGCAAAGGACTAGCGGGGGGCCCTAATAGCACAGATACGCAGTATTTT.

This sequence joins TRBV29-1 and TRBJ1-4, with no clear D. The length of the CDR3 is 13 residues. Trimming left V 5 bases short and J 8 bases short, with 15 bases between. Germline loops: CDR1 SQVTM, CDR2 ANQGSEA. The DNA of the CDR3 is TGCAGCGTTTTCTCGCGGGAAGGGGAAAAACTGTTTTTT. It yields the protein CSVFSREGEKLFF.

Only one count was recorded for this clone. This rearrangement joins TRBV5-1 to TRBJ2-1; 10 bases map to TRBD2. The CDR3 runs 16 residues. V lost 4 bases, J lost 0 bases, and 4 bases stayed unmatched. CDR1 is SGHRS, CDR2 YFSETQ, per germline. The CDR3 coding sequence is TGCGCCAGCAGCCGGGCTAGCGGGAGCTCCTACAATGAGCAGTTCTTC. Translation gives CASSRASGSSYNEQFF. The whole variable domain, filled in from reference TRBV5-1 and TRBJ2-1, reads KAGVTQTPRYLIKTRGQQVTLSCSPISGHRSVSWYQQTPGQGLQFLFEYFSETQRNKGNFPGRFSGRQFSNSRSEMNVSTLELGDSALYLCASSRASGSSYNEQFFGPGTRLTVL.

The CDR3 here is CASSLGGQVQPQHF. In DNA, the CDR3 is TGTGCCAGCAGCTTAGGGGGACAGGTCCAGCCCCAGCATTTT. This rearrangement joins TRBV7-2 to TRBJ1-5; TRBD1 agrees at 8 bases. The CDR3 runs 14 residues. Germline V CDR1 and CDR2: SGHTA, FQGNSA. The V and J ends lost 1 base and 7 bases, in that order; junction bases with no gene match: 3.

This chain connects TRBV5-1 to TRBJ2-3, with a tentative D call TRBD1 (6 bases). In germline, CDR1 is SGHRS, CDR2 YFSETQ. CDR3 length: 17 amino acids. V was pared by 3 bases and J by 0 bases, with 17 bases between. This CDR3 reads CASSSLPGQTSTDTQYF. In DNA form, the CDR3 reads TGCGCCAGCAGCTCTCTCCCGGGACAAACTAGCACAGATACGCAGTATTTT.

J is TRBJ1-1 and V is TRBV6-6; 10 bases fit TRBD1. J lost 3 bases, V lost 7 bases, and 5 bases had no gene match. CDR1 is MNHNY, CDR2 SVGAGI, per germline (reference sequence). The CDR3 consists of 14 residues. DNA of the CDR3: TGTGCCAGCAACCGACAGGGGGCAGACACTGAAGCTTTCTTT. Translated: CASNRQGADTEAFF.

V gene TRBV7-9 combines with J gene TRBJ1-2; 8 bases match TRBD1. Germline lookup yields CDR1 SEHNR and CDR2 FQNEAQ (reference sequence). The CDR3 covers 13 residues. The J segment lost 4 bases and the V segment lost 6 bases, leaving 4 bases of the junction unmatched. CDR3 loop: CASSDRGAYGYTF. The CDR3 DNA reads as TGTGCCAGCAGTGACAGGGGCGCCTATGGCTACACCTTC.

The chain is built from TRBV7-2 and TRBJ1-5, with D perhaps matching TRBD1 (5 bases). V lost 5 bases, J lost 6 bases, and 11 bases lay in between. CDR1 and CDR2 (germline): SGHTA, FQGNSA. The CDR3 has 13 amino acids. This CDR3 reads CASSHPGIQPQHF. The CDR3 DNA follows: TGTGCCAGCAGCCACCCAGGGATTCAGCCCCAGCATTTT.

The CDR3: CASRGQGPDTQYF. The CDR3 coding sequence is TGTGCCAGTAGAGGACAGGGACCAGATACGCAGTATTTT. This chain connects TRBV19 to TRBJ2-3; 8 bases align to TRBD1. This CDR3 comprises 13 residues. CDR1 is LNHDA and CDR2 is SQIVND in the germline V gene (reference sequence). V shed 6 bases and J 4 bases; nucleotides not matched to a gene: 3.

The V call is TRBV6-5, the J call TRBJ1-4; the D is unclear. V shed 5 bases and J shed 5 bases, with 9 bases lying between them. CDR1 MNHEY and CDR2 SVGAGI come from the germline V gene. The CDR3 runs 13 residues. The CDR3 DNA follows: TGTGCCAGCAGTCGCGGAGGGAATGAAAAACTGTTTTTT. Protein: CASSRGGNEKLFF.

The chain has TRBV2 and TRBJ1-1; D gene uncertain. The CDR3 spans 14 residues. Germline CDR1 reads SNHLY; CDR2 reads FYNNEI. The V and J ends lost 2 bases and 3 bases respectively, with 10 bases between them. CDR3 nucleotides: TGTGCCAGCAGTGAACTGGTCTCGGACACTGAAGCTTTCTTT. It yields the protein CASSELVSDTEAFF.

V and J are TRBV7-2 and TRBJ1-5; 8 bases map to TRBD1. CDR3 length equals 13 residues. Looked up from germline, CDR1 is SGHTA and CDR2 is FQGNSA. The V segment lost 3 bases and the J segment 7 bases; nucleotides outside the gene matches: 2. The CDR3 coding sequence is TGTGCCAGCAGCTTTACAGGGGGACAGCCCCAGCATTTT. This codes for CASSFTGGQPQHF.

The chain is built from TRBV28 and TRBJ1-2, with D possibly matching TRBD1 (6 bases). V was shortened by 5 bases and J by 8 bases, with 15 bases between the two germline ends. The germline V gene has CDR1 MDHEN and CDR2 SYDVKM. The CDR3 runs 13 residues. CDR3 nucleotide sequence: TGTGCCAGCAGTGGGGGGGCGCCTTACGGCTACACCTTC. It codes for CASSGGAPYGYTF.

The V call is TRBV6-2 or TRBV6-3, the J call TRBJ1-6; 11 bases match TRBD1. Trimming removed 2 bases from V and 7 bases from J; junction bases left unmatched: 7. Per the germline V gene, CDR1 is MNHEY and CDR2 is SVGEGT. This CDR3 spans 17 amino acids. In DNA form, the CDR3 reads TGTGCCAGCAGTTACGGAACCGGGACAGGGGGGAATTCACCCCTCCACTTT. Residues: CASSYGTGTGGNSPLHF.

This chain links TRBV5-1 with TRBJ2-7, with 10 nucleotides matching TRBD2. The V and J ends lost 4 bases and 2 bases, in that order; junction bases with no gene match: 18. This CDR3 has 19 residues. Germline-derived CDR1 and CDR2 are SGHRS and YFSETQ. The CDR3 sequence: CASSPAHPQSGGAPYEQYF. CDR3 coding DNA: TGCGCCAGCAGCCCGGCTCACCCCCAGAGCGGGGGGGCCCCCTACGAGCAGTACTTC.

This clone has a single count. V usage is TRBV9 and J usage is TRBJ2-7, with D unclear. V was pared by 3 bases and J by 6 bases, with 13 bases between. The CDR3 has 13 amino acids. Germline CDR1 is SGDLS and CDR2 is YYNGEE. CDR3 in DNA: TGTGCCAGCAGCGCTATCCTATCCGGCGAGCAGTACTTC. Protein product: CASSAILSGEQYF.